This TCR beta chain was documented in a study of CXCR3-negative and CXCR3-positive naive CD8 T cells. About this clonotype: The antigen remains undetermined.

Overall study findings and caveats: For naive cells, CXCR3-negative and CXCR3-positive subsets had similar TRBV-TRBJ usage; for memory cells, usage differed. TRB CDR3s were more hydrophobic in CXCR3-positive than in CXCR3-negative naive cells.

Preparation of TRB cDNA libraries relied on 5' RACE carrying UMI labels. From the 5' RACE reads, TCRdb lists one entry per CDR3 protein and no DNA. The sample totals 55,000 to 75,000 distinct CDR3 sequences. The V gene's germline CDR1 is LNHDA and CDR2 SQIVND (reference sequence). This CDR3 spans 14 amino acids. The genes are TRBV19 and TRBJ1-5; TCRdb's D call of TRBD1 is untestable without DNA. Sequenced input: naive CXCR3+ CD8+ T cells from blood. Subset given: CD45RO-CCR7+CD27+CD95- naive CD8+ T cells expressing CXCR3 (TNR3+). This sequence originates from a human donor in good health. Some clones in this sample may be carry-over from other donors' samples. The CDR3 reads CASDDGQGAGPQHF.